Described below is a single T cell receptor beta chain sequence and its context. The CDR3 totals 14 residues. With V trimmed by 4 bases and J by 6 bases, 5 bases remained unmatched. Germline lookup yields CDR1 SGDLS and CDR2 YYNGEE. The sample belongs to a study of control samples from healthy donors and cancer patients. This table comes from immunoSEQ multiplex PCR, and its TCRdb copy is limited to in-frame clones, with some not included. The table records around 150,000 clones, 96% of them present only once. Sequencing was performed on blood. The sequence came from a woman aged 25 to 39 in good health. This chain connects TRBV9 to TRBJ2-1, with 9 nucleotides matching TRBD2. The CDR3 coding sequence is TGTGCCAGCAGCCCAGGACTAGCGCGCAATGAGCAGTTCTTC. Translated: CASSPGLARNEQFF.